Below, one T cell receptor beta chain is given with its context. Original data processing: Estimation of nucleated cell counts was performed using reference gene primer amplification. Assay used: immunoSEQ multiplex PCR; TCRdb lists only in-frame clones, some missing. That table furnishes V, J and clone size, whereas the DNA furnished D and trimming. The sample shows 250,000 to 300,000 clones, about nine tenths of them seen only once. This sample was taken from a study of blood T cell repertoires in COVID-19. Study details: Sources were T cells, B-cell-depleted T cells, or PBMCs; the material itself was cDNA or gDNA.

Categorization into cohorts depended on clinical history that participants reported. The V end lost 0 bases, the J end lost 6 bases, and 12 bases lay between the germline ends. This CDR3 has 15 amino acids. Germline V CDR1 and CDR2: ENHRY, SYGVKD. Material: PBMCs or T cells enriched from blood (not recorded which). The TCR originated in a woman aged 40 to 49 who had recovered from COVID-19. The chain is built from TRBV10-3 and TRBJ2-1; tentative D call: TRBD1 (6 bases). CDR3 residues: CAISESQGMFNEQFF. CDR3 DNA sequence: TGTGCCATCAGTGAGTCCCAGGGGATGTTCAATGAGCAGTTCTTC.